This T cell receptor beta chain was retrieved from a study of CD8+ T cells in alopecia areata. Extracted from the samples, RNA was reverse transcribed into cDNA to serve as the sequencing template. Sequencing was performed with immunoSEQ multiplex PCR; in TCRdb, only in-frame clones are kept and a portion is missing. The sample contains 120,000 to 150,000 clones, 62% of which appear only once. This receptor was identified in a human donor in good health. Sequencing used CD8+ T cells sorted from blood.

DNA for the CDR3: TGTGCCAGCAGTGAGGTCCCAGCCTCCCTTCCCTACGAGCAGTACTTC. As protein: CASSEVPASLPYEQYF. The chain employs TRBV2 and TRBJ2-7, with D unresolved. Germline CDR1 is SNHLY and CDR2 is FYNNEI. This CDR3 is built from 16 residues. Trimming removed 3 bases at V and 2 bases at J, with 17 bases between. The variable domain in full, with the rest retrieved from reference TRBV2 and TRBJ2-7, is EPEVTQTPSHQVTQMGQEVILRCVPISNHLYFYWYRQILGQKVEFLVSFYNNEISEKSEIFDDQFSVERPDGSNFTLKIRSTKLEDSAMYFCASSEVPASLPYEQYFGPGTRLTVT.